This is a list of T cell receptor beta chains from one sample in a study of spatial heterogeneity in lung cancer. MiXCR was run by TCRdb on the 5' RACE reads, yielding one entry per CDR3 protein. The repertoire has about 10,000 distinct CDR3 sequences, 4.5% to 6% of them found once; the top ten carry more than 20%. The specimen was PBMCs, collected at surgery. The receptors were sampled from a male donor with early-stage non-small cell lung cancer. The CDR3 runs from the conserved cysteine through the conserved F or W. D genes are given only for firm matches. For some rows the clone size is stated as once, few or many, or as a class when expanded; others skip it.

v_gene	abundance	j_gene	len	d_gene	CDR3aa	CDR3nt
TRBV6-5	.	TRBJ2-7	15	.	CASSYSGILLGEQYF	TGTGCCAGCAGTTACTCAGGGATTCTCCTAGGGGAGCAGTACTTC
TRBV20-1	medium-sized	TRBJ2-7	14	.	CSARDNREPYEQYF	TGCAGTGCTAGAGATAACCGAGAACCCTACGAGCAGTACTTC
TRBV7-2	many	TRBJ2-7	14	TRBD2	CASSLERGAYEQYF	TGTGCCAGCAGCTTAGAGCGGGGGGCCTACGAGCAGTACTTC
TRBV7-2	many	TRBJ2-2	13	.	CASVEVDTGELFF	TGTGCCAGCGTGGAGGTGGACACCGGGGAGCTGTTTTTT
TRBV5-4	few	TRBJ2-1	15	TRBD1	CASSSGQGATNEQFF	TGTGCCAGCAGCTCTGGACAGGGGGCAACTAATGAGCAGTTCTTC
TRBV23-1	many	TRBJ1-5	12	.	CASAPMGQPQHF	TGCGCCAGCGCCCCAATGGGTCAGCCCCAGCATTTT
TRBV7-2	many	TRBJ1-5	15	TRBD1	CASSLDRAGNQPQHF	TGTGCCAGCAGCCTAGACAGGGCGGGCAATCAGCCCCAGCATTTT
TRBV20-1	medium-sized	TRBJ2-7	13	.	CSAPGAVRDEQYF	TGCAGTGCTCCCGGGGCGGTGCGGGACGAGCAGTACTTC
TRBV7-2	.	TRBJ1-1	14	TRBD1	CASSRTGGTTEAFF	TGTGCCAGCAGCCGTACAGGGGGTACCACTGAAGCTTTCTTT
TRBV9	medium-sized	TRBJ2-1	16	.	CASSVAPWGRYNEQFF	TGTGCCAGCAGCGTAGCCCCATGGGGGCGATACAATGAGCAGTTCTTC
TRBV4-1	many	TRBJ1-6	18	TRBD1	CASSLTEPGTVRNSPLHF	TGCGCCAGCAGCCTCACTGAACCTGGGACAGTAAGAAATTCACCCCTCCACTTT
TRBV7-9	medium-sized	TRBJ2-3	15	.	CASSLSRGATDTQYF	TGTGCCAGCAGCCTCAGCCGGGGAGCCACAGATACGCAGTATTTT
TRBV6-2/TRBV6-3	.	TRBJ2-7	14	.	CASSYSRRGDEQYF	TGTGCCAGCAGTTACTCGAGACGTGGGGACGAACAGTACTTC
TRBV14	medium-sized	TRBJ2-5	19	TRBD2	CASSQDLGTSARYQETQYF	TGTGCCAGCAGCCAAGATTTGGGGACTAGCGCGCGGTACCAAGAGACCCAGTACTTC
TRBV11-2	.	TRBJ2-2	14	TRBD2	CASRLAGNTGELFF	TGTGCCAGCAGACTAGCGGGAAACACCGGGGAGCTGTTTTTT
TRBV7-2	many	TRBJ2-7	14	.	CASSLGTVSYEQYF	TGTGCCAGCAGCTTAGGGACAGTGTCCTACGAGCAGTACTTC
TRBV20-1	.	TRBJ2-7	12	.	CSARGSGGEQYF	TGCAGTGCACGAGGGTCCGGAGGCGAGCAGTACTTC
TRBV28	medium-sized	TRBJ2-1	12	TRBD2	CASSFGTREQFF	TGTGCCAGCAGTTTTGGGACTAGAGAGCAGTTCTTC
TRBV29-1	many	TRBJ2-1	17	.	CSVIRNRLNNIDNEQFF	TGCAGCGTAATACGGAACCGACTAAACAACATCGACAATGAGCAGTTCTTC
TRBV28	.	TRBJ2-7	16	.	CASTDRARGSSYEQYF	TGTGCCAGCACTGACAGGGCGCGGGGGTCCTCCTACGAGCAGTACTTC
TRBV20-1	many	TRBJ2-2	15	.	CSAQQELTNTGELFF	TGCAGTGCGCAACAGGAGCTAACGAACACCGGGGAGCTGTTTTTT
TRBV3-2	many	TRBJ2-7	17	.	CASSPGRKDRDLYEQYF	TGTGCCAGCAGCCCTGGGAGGAAGGACAGGGATCTATACGAGCAGTACTTC
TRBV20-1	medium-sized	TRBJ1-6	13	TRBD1	CSALSGGTSPLHF	TGCAGTGCCCTATCAGGGGGGACTTCACCCCTCCACTTT
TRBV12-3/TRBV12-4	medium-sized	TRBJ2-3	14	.	CASSFGGAGDTQYF	TGTGCCAGCAGTTTTGGGGGCGCGGGAGATACGCAGTATTTT
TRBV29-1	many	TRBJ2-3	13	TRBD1	CSVGGQGEDTQYF	TGCAGCGTTGGAGGACAGGGGGAAGATACGCAGTATTTT
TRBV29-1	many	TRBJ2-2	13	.	CSVVAENTGELFF	TGCAGCGTTGTGGCCGAGAACACCGGGGAGCTGTTTTTT
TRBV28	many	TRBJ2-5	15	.	CASRQAVDRKETQYF	TGTGCCAGCAGGCAGGCCGTGGACAGAAAAGAGACCCAGTACTTC
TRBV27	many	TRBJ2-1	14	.	CASSLGERNGEQFF	TGTGCCAGCAGTTTAGGGGAACGCAACGGTGAGCAGTTCTTC
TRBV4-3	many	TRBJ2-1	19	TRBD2	CASSQDRGSGSGSYNEQFF	TGCGCCAGCAGCCAAGATAGGGGAAGCGGGAGCGGGTCCTACAATGAGCAGTTCTTC
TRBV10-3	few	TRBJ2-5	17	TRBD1	CAISPTTGTGAVETQYF	TGTGCCATCAGTCCGACGACCGGGACAGGGGCGGTGGAGACCCAGTACTTC
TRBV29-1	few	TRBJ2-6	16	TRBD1	CSVGQNPSSGANVLTF	TGCAGCGTGGGACAGAACCCATCCTCTGGGGCCAACGTCCTGACTTTC
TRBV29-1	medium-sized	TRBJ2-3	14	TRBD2	CSVERAGEADTQYF	TGCAGCGTTGAAAGAGCGGGAGAAGCAGATACGCAGTATTTT
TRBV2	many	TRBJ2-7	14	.	CASSEGGRPEEQYF	TGTGCCAGCAGTGAAGGCGGCCGCCCGGAAGAGCAGTACTTC
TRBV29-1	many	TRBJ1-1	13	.	CSGTGSMNTEAFF	TGCAGCGGAACAGGCTCAATGAACACTGAAGCTTTCTTT
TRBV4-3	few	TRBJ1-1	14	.	CASSQEPLDTEAFF	TGCGCCAGCAGCCAAGAACCTCTGGACACTGAAGCTTTCTTT
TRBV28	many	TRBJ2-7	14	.	CASSLWTQSYEQYF	TGTGCCAGCAGTTTATGGACACAGTCCTACGAGCAGTACTTC
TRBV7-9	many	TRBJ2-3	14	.	CASSFTRDTDTQYF	TGTGCCAGCAGCTTTACGAGGGACACAGATACGCAGTATTTT
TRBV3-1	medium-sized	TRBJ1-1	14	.	CASSQNGMNTEAFF	TGTGCCAGCAGCCAAAACGGGATGAACACTGAAGCTTTCTTT
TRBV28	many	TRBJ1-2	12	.	CASSSGNYGYTF	TGTGCCAGCAGCTCCGGTAACTATGGCTACACCTTC
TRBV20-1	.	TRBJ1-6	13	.	CSAREGEDSPLHF	TGCAGTGCTAGAGAGGGGGAAGACTCACCCCTCCACTTT
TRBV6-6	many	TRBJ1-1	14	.	CASRSPGQNTEAFF	TGTGCCAGCAGAAGCCCGGGACAGAACACTGAAGCTTTCTTT
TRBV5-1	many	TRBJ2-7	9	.	CASSWAKYF	TGCGCCAGCAGCTGGGCGAAGTACTTC
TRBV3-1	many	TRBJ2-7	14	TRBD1	CASRETGTGGSQYF	TGTGCCAGCAGAGAGACCGGGACAGGGGGTTCGCAGTACTTC
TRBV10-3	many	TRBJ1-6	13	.	CAISEVGISPLHF	TGTGCCATCAGTGAGGTCGGAATTTCACCCCTCCACTTT